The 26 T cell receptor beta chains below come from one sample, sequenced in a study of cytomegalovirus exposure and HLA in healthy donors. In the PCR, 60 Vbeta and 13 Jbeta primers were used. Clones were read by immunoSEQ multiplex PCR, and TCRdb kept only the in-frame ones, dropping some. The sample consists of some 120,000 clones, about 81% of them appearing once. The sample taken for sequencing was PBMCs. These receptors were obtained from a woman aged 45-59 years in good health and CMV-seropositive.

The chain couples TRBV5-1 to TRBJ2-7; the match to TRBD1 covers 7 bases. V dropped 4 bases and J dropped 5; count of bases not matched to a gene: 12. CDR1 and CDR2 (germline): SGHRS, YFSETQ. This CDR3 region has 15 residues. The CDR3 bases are TGCGCCAGCAGCCCCTTTTCGACAGGGTCCCACGAGCAGTACTTC. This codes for CASSPFSTGSHEQYF.

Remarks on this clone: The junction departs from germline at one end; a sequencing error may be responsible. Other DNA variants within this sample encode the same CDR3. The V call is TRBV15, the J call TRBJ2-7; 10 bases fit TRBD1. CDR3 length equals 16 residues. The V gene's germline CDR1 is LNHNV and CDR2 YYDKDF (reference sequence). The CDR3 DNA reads TGTGCCACCAGCGGCTGGACAGGGGGATTAAGTAACGAGCAGTATTTC. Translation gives CATSGWTGGLSNEQYF.

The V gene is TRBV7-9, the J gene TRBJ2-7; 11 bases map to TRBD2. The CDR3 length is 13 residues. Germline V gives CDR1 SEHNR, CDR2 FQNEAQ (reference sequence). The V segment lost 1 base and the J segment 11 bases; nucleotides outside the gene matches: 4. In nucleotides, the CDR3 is TGTGCCAGCAGCTTAGGGACTAGCGGGTTTAAGTACTTC. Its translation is CASSLGTSGFKYF.

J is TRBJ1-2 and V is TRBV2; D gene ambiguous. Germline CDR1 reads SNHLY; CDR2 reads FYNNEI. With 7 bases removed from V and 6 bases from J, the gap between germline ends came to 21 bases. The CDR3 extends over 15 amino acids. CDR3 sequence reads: CASIHPGARSDGYTF. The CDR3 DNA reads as TGTGCCAGCATCCACCCTGGAGCCCGGAGCGATGGCTACACCTTC.

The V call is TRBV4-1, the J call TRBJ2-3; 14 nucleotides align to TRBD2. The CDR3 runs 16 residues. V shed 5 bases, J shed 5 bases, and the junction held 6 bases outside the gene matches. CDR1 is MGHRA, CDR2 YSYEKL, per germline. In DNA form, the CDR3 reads TGCGCCAGCAGCAGGACTAGCGGGAGGACCAGAGATACGCAGTATTTT. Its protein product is CASSRTSGRTRDTQYF.

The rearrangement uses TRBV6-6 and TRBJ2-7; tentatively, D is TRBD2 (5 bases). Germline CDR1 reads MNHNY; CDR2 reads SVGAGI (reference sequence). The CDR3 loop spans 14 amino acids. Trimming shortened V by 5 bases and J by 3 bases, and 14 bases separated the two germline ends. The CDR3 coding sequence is TGTGCCAGCAGTAACAGCGGAATCGGCTACGAGCAGTACTTC. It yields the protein CASSNSGIGYEQYF.

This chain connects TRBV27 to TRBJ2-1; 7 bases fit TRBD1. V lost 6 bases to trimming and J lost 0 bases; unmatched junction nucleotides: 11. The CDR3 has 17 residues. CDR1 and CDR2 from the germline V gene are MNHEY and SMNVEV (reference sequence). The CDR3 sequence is CASSQSPTGTSYNEQFF. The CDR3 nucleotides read TGTGCCAGCAGCCAATCTCCGACAGGGACCTCCTACAATGAGCAGTTCTTC.

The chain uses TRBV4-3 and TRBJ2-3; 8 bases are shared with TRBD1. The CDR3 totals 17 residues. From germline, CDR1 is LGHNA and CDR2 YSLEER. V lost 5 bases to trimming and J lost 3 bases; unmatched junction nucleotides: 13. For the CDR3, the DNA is TGCGCCAGCAGCTTATCCCCCGGGACAGGTCGGACAGATACGCAGTATTTT. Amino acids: CASSLSPGTGRTDTQYF.

The CDR3 spells CASSLGDLAGGSSGELFF. CDR3 nucleotides: TGTGCCAGCAGCTTGGGGGACCTCGCGGGAGGATCCTCCGGGGAGCTGTTTTTT. The V gene is TRBV5-6, the J gene TRBJ2-2; 8 bases match TRBD2. Germline V gene data show CDR1 as SGHDT and CDR2 as YYEEEE. The CDR3 sequence is 18 residues long. Unmatched junction bases numbered 13, after V lost 0 bases and J lost 6 bases.

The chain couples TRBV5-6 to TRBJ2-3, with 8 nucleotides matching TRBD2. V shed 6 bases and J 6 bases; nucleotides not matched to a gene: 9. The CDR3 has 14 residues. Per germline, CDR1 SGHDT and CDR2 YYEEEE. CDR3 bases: TGTGCCAGCACCATAGCGGGACGTTGGGATACGCAGTATTTT. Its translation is CASTIAGRWDTQYF.

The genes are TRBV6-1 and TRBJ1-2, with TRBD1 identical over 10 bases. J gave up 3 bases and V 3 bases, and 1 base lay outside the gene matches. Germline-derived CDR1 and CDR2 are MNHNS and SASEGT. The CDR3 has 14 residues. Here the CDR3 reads CASSEGQGYYGYTF. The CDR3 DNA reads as TGTGCCAGCAGTGAGGGACAGGGGTACTATGGCTACACCTTC.

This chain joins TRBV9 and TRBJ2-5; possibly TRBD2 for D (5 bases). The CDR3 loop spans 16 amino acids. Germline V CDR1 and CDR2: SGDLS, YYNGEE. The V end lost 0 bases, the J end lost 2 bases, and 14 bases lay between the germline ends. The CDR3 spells CASSVAGTRGQETQYF. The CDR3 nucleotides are TGTGCCAGCAGCGTAGCGGGCACCCGAGGGCAAGAGACCCAGTACTTC.

The CDR3 here is CASSLVTRGETQYF. The DNA of the CDR3 is TGCGCCAGCAGCTTGGTGACCAGGGGGGAGACCCAGTACTTC. This chain uses TRBV5-1 with TRBJ2-5, with 7 bases that match TRBD1. The CDR3 has 14 amino acids. V dropped 0 bases and J dropped 5; count of bases not matched to a gene: 4. Looked up from germline, CDR1 is SGHRS and CDR2 is YFSETQ.

This CDR3 reads CASSRPSGTNYGYTF. CDR3 DNA sequence: TGTGCCAGTAGTCGACCCTCAGGGACTAACTATGGCTACACCTTC. The chain recombines TRBV19 with TRBJ1-2, with a weak D call TRBD1 (5 bases). CDR3 length: 15 amino acids. The germline V gene has CDR1 LNHDA and CDR2 SQIVND (reference sequence). V lost 5 bases, J lost 0 bases, and 13 bases lay in between.

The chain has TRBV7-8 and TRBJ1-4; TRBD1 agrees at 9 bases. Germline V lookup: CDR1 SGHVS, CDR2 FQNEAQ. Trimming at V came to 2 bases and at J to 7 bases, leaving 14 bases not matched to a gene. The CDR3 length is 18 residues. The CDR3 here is CASSLPTWTGAVSEKLFF. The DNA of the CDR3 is TGTGCCAGCAGCTTACCGACCTGGACAGGGGCTGTAAGTGAAAAACTGTTTTTT.

The CDR3 protein is CASSQSSGALTDTQYF. The CDR3 DNA sequence: TGTGCCAGCAGCCAATCTAGCGGGGCTCTCACAGATACGCAGTATTTT. This rearrangement joins TRBV7-3 to TRBJ2-3; 9 nucleotides align to TRBD2. This CDR3 has 16 amino acids. Trimming removed 5 bases from V and 2 bases from J; junction bases left unmatched: 8. Germline CDR1 is SGHTA and CDR2 is FQGTGA.

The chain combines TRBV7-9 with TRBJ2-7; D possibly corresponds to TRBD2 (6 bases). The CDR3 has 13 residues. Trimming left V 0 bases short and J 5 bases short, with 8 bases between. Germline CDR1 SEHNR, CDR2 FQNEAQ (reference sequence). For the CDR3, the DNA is TGTGCCAGCAGCTTAGCCTCGGGGGACGAGCAGTACTTC. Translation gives CASSLASGDEQYF. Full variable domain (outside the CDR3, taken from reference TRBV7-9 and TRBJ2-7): DTGVSQNPRHKITKRGQNVTFRCDPISEHNRLYWYRQTLGQGPEFLTYFQNEAQLEKSRLLSDRFSAERPKGSFSTLEIQRTEQGDSAMYLCASSLASGDEQYFGPGTRLTVT.

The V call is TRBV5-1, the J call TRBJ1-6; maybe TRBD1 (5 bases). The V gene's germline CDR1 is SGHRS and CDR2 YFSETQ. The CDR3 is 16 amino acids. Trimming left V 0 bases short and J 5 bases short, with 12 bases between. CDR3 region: CASSLGPTEDNSPLHF. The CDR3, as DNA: TGCGCCAGCAGCTTGGGGCCGACAGAAGATAATTCACCCCTCCACTTT. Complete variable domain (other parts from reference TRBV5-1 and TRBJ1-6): KAGVTQTPRYLIKTRGQQVTLSCSPISGHRSVSWYQQTPGQGLQFLFEYFSETQRNKGNFPGRFSGRQFSNSRSEMNVSTLELGDSALYLCASSLGPTEDNSPLHFGNGTRLTVT.

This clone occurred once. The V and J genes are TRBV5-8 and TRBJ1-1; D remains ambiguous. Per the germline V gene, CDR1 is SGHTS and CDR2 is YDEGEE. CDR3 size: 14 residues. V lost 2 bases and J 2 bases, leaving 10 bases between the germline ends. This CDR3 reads CASSLTTGNTEAFF. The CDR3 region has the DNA TGTGCCAGCAGCTTAACAACGGGTAACACTGAAGCTTTCTTT.

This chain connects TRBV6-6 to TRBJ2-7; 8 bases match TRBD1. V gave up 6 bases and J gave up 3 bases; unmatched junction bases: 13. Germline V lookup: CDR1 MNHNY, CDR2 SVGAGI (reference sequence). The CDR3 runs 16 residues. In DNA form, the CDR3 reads TGTGCCAGCAGGCAGGGGGCTCGCGCACCTGACTACGAGCAGTACTTC. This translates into CASRQGARAPDYEQYF.

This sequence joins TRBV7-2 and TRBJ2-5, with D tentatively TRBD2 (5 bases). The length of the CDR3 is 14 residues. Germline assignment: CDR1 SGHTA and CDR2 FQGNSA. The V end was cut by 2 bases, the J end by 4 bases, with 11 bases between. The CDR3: CASSLSHGRETQYF. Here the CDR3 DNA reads TGTGCCAGCAGCTTAAGCCATGGGAGAGAGACCCAGTACTTC.

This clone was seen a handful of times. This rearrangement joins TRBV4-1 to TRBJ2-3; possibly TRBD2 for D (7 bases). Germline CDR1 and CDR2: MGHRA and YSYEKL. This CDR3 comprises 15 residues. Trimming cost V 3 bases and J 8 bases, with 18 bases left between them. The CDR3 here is CASSQSGGPGGTQYF. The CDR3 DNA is TGCGCCAGCAGCCAGTCCGGGGGGCCGGGGGGTACGCAGTATTTT.

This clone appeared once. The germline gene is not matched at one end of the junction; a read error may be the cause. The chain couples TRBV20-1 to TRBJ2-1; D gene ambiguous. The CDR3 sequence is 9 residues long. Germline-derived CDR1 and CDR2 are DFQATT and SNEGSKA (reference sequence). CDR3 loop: CSASVQKIF. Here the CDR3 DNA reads TGCAGTGCTAGCGTCCAGAAGATCTTC.

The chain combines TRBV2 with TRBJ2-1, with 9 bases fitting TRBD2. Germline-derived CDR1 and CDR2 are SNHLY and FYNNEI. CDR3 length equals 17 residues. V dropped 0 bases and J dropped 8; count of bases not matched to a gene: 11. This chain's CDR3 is CASSEAGGAGGMDEQFF. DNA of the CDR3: TGTGCCAGCAGTGAAGCGGGTGGAGCGGGGGGTATGGATGAGCAGTTCTTC. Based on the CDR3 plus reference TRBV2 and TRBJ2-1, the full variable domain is EPEVTQTPSHQVTQMGQEVILRCVPISNHLYFYWYRQILGQKVEFLVSFYNNEISEKSEIFDDQFSVERPDGSNFTLKIRSTKLEDSAMYFCASSEAGGAGGMDEQFFGPGTRLTVL.

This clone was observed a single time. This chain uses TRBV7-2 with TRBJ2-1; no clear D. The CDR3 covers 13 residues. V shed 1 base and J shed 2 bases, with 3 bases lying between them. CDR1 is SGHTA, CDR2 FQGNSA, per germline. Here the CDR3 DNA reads TGTGCCAGCAGCTTAGGGCCCTACAATGAGCAGTTCTTC. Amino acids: CASSLGPYNEQFF. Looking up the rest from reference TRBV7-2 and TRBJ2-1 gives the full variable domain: GAGVSQSPSNKVTEKGKDVELRCDPISGHTALYWYRQSLGQGLEFLIYFQGNSAPDKSGLPSDRFSAERTGGSVSTLTIQRTQQEDSAVYLCASSLGPYNEQFFGPGTRLTVL.

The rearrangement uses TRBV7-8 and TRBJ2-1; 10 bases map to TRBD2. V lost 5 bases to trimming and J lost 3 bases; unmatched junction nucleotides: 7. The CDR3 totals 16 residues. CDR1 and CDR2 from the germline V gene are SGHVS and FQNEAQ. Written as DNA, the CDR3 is TGTGCCAGCAGCCTCCAAGCGGGAGGGATCTACAATGAGCAGTTCTTC. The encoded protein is CASSLQAGGIYNEQFF.